The 11 T cell receptor beta chains below all came from one sample that was sequenced in a study of shared clonotypes between healthy human individuals. As defined, naive CD8 cells were CD45RO-negative and positively selected for CCR7, with terminally differentiated effector memory CD45RA+ cells excluded. TCRdb keeps only in-frame clones here, not all; method: immunoSEQ multiplex PCR. The sample yields hundreds of thousands of clones, 95% seen once. Source material: naive CD8+ T cells sorted from blood. These receptors were taken from a young woman in good health.

This chain links TRBV29-1 with TRBJ2-1; D might be TRBD1 or TRBD2, each matching 5 bases. Germline V gives CDR1 SQVTM, CDR2 ANQGSEA. The V end was cut by 5 bases, the J end by 6 bases, with 11 bases between. This CDR3 has 12 amino acids. CDR3 nucleotides: TGCAGCGTTTATGGGGACGGCAATGAGCAGTTCTTC. This sequence encodes CSVYGDGNEQFF.

V and J are TRBV4-1 and TRBJ1-1; the D is unclear. The CDR3 has 15 amino acids. V was shortened by 5 bases and J by 0 bases, with 13 bases between the two germline ends. Germline loops: CDR1 MGHRA, CDR2 YSYEKL. CDR3 protein: CASSTLVPMNTEAFF. The CDR3 DNA reads as TGCGCCAGCAGCACGCTAGTCCCCATGAACACTGAAGCTTTCTTT.

The J gene is TRBJ2-1, the V gene TRBV27; D is unclear. This CDR3 region has 16 residues. Germline values: CDR1 MNHEY, CDR2 SMNVEV (reference sequence). V shed 5 bases and J shed 6 bases, with 20 bases lying between them. The CDR3 DNA follows: TGTGCCAGCAGTCTCCGGACCCCGTATGTCTCCAATGAGCAGTTCTTC. It specifies CASSLRTPYVSNEQFF.

CDR3 in DNA: TGTGCCAGCAGCTTATACGGGGGCAATCAGCCCCAGCATTTT. This sequence encodes CASSLYGGNQPQHF. V gene TRBV5-4 combines with J gene TRBJ1-5; D uncertain. Germline CDR1 and CDR2: SGHNT and YYREEE (reference sequence). The CDR3 is 14 residues long. With 2 bases removed from V and 2 bases from J, the gap between germline ends came to 8 bases.

The gene calls are TRBV28 and TRBJ2-3; 11 bases line up with TRBD2. The CDR3 covers 15 residues. The V segment lost 6 bases and the J segment 4 bases; nucleotides outside the gene matches: 6. Looked up from germline, CDR1 is MDHEN and CDR2 is SYDVKM. CDR3: CASSGGTSGPDTQYF. CDR3 in DNA: TGTGCCAGCAGCGGTGGGACTAGCGGACCAGATACGCAGTATTTT.

V usage is TRBV6-5 and J usage is TRBJ2-7, with TRBD1 matching over 7 bases. Germline CDR1 MNHEY, CDR2 SVGAGI. The CDR3 length is 14 residues. Germline trimming cut 6 bases from V and 1 base from J; bases unmatched to any gene: 6. As DNA, the CDR3 is TGTGCCAGCAGAGGACAGGTTGGGTCCTACGAGCAGTACTTC. Translating gives CASRGQVGSYEQYF.

The rearrangement uses TRBV28 and TRBJ2-2; D might be TRBD2 (5 bases). V lost 6 bases, J lost 4 bases, and 15 bases lay in between. Germline CDR1 reads MDHEN; CDR2 reads SYDVKM. The CDR3 totals 15 residues. CDR3 sequence (DNA): TGTGCCAGCAGAAACCTTAATCGGGGCACCGGGGAGCTGTTTTTT. The encoded protein is CASRNLNRGTGELFF. The full variable domain, its missing parts supplied by reference TRBV28 and TRBJ2-2, is DVKVTQSSRYLVKRTGEKVFLECVQDMDHENMFWYRQDPGLGLRLIYFSYDVKMKEKGDIPEGYSVSREKKERFSLILESASTNQTSMYLCASRNLNRGTGELFFGEGSRLTVL.

This sequence joins TRBV28 and TRBJ2-7; D may be TRBD2 (5 bases). The V gene's germline CDR1 is MDHEN and CDR2 SYDVKM. This CDR3 contains 13 residues. Trimming pared 7 bases from V and 0 bases from J, leaving 10 bases between. The CDR3 loop is CASTRAVSYEQYF. The CDR3 region has the DNA TGTGCCAGCACCAGAGCGGTCTCCTACGAGCAGTACTTC. Looking up the rest from reference TRBV28 and TRBJ2-7 gives the full variable domain: DVKVTQSSRYLVKRTGEKVFLECVQDMDHENMFWYRQDPGLGLRLIYFSYDVKMKEKGDIPEGYSVSREKKERFSLILESASTNQTSMYLCASTRAVSYEQYFGPGTRLTVT.

The V and J genes are TRBV28 and TRBJ2-1, with D perhaps TRBD2 (6 bases). The CDR3 totals 17 residues. CDR1 is MDHEN and CDR2 is SYDVKM in the germline V gene. Trimming shortened V by 3 bases and J by 6 bases, and 21 bases separated the two germline ends. CDR3 coding DNA: TGTGCCAGCAGTTTTTTTGTCGGGAGTAGGGTTGGCAATGAGCAGTTCTTC. This sequence encodes CASSFFVGSRVGNEQFF.

A remark on this clone: Because the CDR3's place on the DNA is in doubt, the DNA is left out and the CDR3 is given as listed by TCRdb. The genes are TRBV29-1 and TRBJ2-7. Including both end residues, the CDR3 is 14 amino acids long. Germline V CDR1 and CDR2: SQVTM, ANQGSEA. The CDR3 sequence: CSVVLERGGHEQYF.

The chain joins TRBV19 to TRBJ2-7; D may be TRBD1 (6 bases). V lost 3 bases and J 5 bases, leaving 14 bases between the germline ends. Germline CDR1 reads LNHDA; CDR2 reads SQIVND (reference sequence). The CDR3 runs 14 residues. In nucleotides, the CDR3 is TGTGCCAGTAGTATCCATCGGACAGAAGACGAGCAGTACTTC. Translating gives CASSIHRTEDEQYF.